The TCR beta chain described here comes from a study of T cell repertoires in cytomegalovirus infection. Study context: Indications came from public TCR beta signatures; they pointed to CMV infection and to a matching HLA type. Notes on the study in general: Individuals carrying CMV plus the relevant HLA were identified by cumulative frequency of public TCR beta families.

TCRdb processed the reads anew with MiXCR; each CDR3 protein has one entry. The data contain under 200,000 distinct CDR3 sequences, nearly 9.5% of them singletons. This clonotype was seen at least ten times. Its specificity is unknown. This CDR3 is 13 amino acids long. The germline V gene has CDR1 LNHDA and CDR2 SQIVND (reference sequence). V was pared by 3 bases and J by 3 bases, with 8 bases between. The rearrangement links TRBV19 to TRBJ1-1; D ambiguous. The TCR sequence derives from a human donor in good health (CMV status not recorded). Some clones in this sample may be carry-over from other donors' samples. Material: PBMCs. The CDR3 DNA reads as TGTGCCAGTAGTATTGCGGCCGACACTGAAGCTTTCTTT. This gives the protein CASSIAADTEAFF.